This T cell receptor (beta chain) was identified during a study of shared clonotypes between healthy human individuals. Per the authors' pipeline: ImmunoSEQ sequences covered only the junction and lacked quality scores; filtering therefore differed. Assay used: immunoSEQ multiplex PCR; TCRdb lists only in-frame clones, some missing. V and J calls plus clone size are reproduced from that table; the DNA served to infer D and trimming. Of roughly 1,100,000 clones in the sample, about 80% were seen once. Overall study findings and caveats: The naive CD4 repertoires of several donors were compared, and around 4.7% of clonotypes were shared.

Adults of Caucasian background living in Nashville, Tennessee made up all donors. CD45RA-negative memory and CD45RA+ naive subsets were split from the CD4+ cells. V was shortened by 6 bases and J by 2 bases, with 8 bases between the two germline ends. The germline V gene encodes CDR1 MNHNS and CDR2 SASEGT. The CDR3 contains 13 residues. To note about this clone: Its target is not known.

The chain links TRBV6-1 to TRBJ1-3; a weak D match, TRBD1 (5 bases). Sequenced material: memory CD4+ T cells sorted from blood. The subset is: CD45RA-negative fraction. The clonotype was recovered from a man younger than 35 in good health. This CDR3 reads CASSVGAGNTIYF. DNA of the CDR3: TGTGCCAGCAGCGTGGGGGCTGGAAACACCATATATTTT.